The rows below give T cell receptor beta chains drawn from one sample of a study of blood T cell repertoires in COVID-19. This table comes from immunoSEQ multiplex PCR, and its TCRdb copy is limited to in-frame clones, with some not included. The sample yields 130,000 to 150,000 clones, 85% seen once. Sequencing was carried out using peripheral blood. The receptors stem from a woman in her thirties or forties with active or convalescent COVID-19. Each CDR3 is given with its conserved first and last residue. Each record gives: D gene, V gene, clone size, J gene, CDR3 protein, CDR3 DNA. The D gene is left open where the match is weak. Size is omitted from some rows. Given values are once, few, many or a class for expanded clones.

D: .
V: TRBV27
size: .
J: TRBJ2-2
CDR3: CASSSRRGGGELFF
DNA: TGTGCCAGCAGTTCGCGCAGGGGTGGTGGGGAGCTGTTTTTT

D: .
V: TRBV11-3
size: .
J: TRBJ2-7
CDR3: CASSPAPGYEQYF
DNA: TGTGCCAGCAGCCCCGCCCCAGGCTACGAGCAGTACTTC

D: TRBD1
V: TRBV3-1/TRBV3-2
size: .
J: TRBJ1-4
CDR3: CASSHTGTGNEKLFF
DNA: TGTGCCAGCAGCCATACCGGGACAGGGAATGAAAAACTGTTTTTT

D: .
V: TRBV7-2
size: .
J: TRBJ2-3
CDR3: CASSLLVGSSFTDTQYF
DNA: TGTGCCAGCAGCTTACTTGTCGGGAGCAGTTTCACAGATACGCAGTATTTT

D: TRBD1
V: TRBV6-2/TRBV6-3
size: once
J: TRBJ1-1
CDR3: CASSTRQGIGEAFF
DNA: TGTGCCAGCAGTACACGACAGGGGATCGGAGAAGCTTTCTTT

D: .
V: TRBV7-7
size: .
J: TRBJ1-4
CDR3: CASSLGRGLNEKLFF
DNA: TGTGCTAGCAGCTTAGGAAGGGGATTGAATGAAAAACTGTTTTTT

D: .
V: TRBV7-2
size: .
J: TRBJ2-7
CDR3: CASSLVASGVGQYF
DNA: TGTGCCAGCAGCTTAGTCGCTTCAGGGGTCGGGCAGTACTTC

D: .
V: TRBV24-1
size: .
J: TRBJ1-4
CDR3: CATSQGFATNEKLFF
DNA: TGTGCCACCAGCCAGGGATTTGCGACTAATGAAAAACTGTTTTTT

D: .
V: TRBV2
size: .
J: TRBJ1-5
CDR3: CASSEYNSNQPQHF
DNA: TGTGCCAGCAGTGAGTACAATAGCAATCAGCCCCAGCATTTT

D: TRBD1
V: TRBV7-8
size: .
J: TRBJ1-2
CDR3: CASSLNDRGNYGYTF
DNA: TGTGCCAGCAGCCTGAATGACAGGGGAAACTATGGCTACACCTTC

D: TRBD1
V: TRBV18
size: .
J: TRBJ1-1
CDR3: CASSPRTGSKSEAFF
DNA: TGTGCCAGCTCACCCCGGACAGGGTCGAAGTCTGAAGCTTTCTTT

D: .
V: TRBV7-2
size: few
J: TRBJ1-1
CDR3: CASSLAAKMNTEAFF
DNA: TGTGCCAGCAGCTTAGCGGCAAAAATGAACACTGAAGCTTTCTTT

D: .
V: TRBV18
size: .
J: TRBJ1-1
CDR3: CASSPNGGMNTEAFF
DNA: TGTGCCAGCTCACCAAACGGGGGGATGAACACTGAAGCTTTCTTT

D: TRBD1
V: TRBV28
size: .
J: TRBJ2-7
CDR3: CASSLRPGTGYYEQYF
DNA: TGTGCCAGCAGTTTGCGACCCGGGACAGGGTACTACGAGCAGTACTTC

D: TRBD1
V: TRBV7-8
size: .
J: TRBJ2-1
CDR3: CASSLQTGGSVDEQFF
DNA: TGTGCCAGCAGCTTACAGACAGGGGGCAGCGTGGATGAGCAGTTCTTC

D: .
V: TRBV2
size: .
J: TRBJ1-5
CDR3: CASGRETNQPQHF
DNA: TGTGCCAGCGGGCGGGAGACTAATCAGCCCCAGCATTTT

D: TRBD1
V: TRBV19
size: few
J: TRBJ1-2
CDR3: CASNQPDRGGYTF
DNA: TGTGCCAGTAACCAGCCGGACAGGGGAGGCTACACCTTC

D: .
V: TRBV6-5
size: few
J: TRBJ1-2
CDR3: CASSPGGIYGYTF
DNA: TGTGCCAGCAGTCCAGGCGGGATCTATGGCTACACCTTC